This T cell receptor beta chain stems from a study of T-cell memory formation after mild COVID-19. For the study at large: Each donor largely had its own TCR clusters. Overall study results and limits: Pre-infection memory showed some responding clones, and this suggested that cross-reactive memory joined. Contracting clones localized mainly to CM and EM when CD4+ and mainly to EMRA when CD8+.

On this clonotype itself: The antigen remains unidentified.

CDR3 length: 16 amino acids. Trimming pared 1 base from V and 0 bases from J, leaving 12 bases between. Germline loops: CDR1 LGHNA, CDR2 YSLEER. Constant-segment-primed 5'RACE gave TCR alpha and TCR beta cDNA libraries with sample barcodes and UMIs. Using its own MiXCR run on the 5' RACE reads, TCRdb lists one record per CDR3 protein. The table has approximately 340,000 distinct CDR3 sequences, under 15% seen once. The receptor's source is a man aged 18-30 years who had mild COVID-19 (a few samples of this study predate the infection). Cell type and time point are not known. Sequencing was carried out using PBMCs or a T cell subset sorted from them (not recorded which). The chain is built from TRBV4-3 and TRBJ1-1; no definite D call. The CDR3 is CASSQGVKAMNTEAFF. CDR3 bases: TGCGCCAGCAGCCAAGGTGTTAAGGCTATGAACACTGAAGCTTTCTTT.